This TCR beta chain is from a study of blood T cell repertoires in COVID-19. V was trimmed by 4 bases and J by 4 bases, leaving 8 bases between them. The germline CDR1 and CDR2 sequences are MGHRA and YSYEKL. The length of the CDR3 is 13 residues. Authors' methods: Nucleated cell counts were estimated from reference gene primer amplification. Data came from immunoSEQ multiplex PCR; TCRdb stores just in-frame clones and leaves some out. D and trimming were read from the DNA, whereas the V and J calls and clone size are those reported in that table. The top ten hold about 1.5% of the sample, which has about 180,000 clones, approximately 80% seen once.

This clonotype originated in a human donor in a cohort sampled during active COVID-19. The chain combines TRBV4-1 with TRBJ2-1, with D possibly being TRBD1 (6 bases). The sample taken for sequencing was peripheral blood. CDR3: CASSLQGYNEQFF. For the CDR3, the DNA is TGCGCCAGCAGCCTACAGGGTTACAATGAGCAGTTCTTC.